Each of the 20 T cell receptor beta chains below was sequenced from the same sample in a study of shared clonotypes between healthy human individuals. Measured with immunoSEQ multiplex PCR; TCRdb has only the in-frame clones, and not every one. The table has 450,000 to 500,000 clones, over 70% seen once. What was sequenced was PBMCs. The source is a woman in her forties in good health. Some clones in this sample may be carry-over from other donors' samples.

CDR3: CASSQRLGQKKAGANVLTF. DNA of the CDR3: TGTGCCAGCAGCCAAAGATTGGGCCAGAAGAAAGCTGGGGCCAACGTCCTGACTTTC. The rearrangement links TRBV14 to TRBJ2-6; D gene uncertain. CDR1 SGHDN and CDR2 FVKESK come from the germline V gene. The V and J ends lost 2 bases and 2 bases respectively, with 19 bases between them. The CDR3 spans 19 residues.

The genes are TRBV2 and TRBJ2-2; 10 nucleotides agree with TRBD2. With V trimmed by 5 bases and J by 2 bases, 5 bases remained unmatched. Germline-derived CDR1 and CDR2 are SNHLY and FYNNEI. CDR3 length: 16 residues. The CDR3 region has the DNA TGTGCCAGCAGTCCCCGGACTAGCGGAAACACCGGGGAGCTGTTTTTT. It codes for CASSPRTSGNTGELFF.

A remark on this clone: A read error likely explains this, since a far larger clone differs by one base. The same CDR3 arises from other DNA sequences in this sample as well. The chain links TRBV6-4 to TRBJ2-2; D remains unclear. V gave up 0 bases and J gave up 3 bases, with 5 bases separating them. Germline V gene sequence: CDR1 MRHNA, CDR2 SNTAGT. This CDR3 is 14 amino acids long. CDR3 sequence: CASSDSGHTGELFF. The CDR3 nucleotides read TGTGCCAGCAGTGACTCAGGCCACACCGGGGAGCTGTTTTTT.

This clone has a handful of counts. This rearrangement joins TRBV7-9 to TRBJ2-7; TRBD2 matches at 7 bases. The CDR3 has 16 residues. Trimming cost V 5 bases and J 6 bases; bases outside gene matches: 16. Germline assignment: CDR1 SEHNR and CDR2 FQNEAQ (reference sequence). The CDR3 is CASSPVVGGSSVEQYF. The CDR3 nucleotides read TGTGCCAGCAGCCCCGTAGTGGGCGGGAGCTCGGTCGAGCAGTACTTC.

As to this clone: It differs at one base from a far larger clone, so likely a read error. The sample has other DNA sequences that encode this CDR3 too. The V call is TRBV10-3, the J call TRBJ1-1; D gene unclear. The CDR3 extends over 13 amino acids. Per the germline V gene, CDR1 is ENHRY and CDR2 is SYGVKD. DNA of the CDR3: TGTGCAATCAGTGAATATAGGAACACTGAAGCTTTCTTT. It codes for CAISEYRNTEAFF.

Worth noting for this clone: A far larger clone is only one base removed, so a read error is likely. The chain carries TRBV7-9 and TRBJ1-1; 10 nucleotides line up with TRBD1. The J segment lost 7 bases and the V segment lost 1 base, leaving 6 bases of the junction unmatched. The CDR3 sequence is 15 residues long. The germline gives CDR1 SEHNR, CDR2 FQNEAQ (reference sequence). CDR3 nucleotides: TGTGCCAGCAGCTTAGACGGGACAGGGGACCATGAAGCTTTCTTT. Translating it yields CASSLDGTGDHEAFF.

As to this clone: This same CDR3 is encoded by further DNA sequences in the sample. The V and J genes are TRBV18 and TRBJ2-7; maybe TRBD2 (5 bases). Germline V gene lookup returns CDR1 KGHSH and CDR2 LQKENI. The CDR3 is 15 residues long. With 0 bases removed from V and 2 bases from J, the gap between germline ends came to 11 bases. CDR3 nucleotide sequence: TGTGCCAGCTCACCACCTGGGCGGGCCCCCTACGAGCAGTACTTC. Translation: CASSPPGRAPYEQYF.

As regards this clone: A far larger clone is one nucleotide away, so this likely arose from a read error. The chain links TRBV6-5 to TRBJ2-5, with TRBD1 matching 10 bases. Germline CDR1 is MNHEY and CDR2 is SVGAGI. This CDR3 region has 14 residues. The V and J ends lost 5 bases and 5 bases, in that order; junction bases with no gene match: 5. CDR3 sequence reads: CASSHGTGVETQYF. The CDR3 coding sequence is TGTGCCAGCAGTCACGGGACAGGGGTCGAGACCCAGTACTTC.

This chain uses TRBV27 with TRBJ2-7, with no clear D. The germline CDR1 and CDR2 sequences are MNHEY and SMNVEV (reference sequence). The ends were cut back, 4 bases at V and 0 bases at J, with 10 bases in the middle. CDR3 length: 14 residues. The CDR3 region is CASSYRRSSYEQYF. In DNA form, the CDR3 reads TGTGCCAGCAGTTACCGACGGAGCTCCTACGAGCAGTACTTC.

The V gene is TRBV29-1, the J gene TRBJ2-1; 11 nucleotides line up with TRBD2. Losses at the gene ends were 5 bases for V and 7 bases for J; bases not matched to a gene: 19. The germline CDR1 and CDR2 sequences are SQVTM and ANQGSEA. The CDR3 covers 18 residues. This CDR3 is CSVNRLAGRPERLNEQFF. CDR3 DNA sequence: TGCAGCGTTAACCGACTAGCGGGACGACCCGAAAGATTAAATGAGCAGTTCTTC.

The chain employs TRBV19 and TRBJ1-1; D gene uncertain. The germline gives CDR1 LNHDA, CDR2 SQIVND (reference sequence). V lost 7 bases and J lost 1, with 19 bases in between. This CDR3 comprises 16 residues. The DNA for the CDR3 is TGTGCCAGTAAGCACCAGTCCCTGGGGTCGAACACTGAAGCTTTCTTT. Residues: CASKHQSLGSNTEAFF.

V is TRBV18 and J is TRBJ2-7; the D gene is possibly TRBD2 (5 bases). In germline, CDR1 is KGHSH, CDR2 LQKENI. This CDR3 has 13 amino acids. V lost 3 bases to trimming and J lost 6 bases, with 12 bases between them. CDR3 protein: CASSPHSGGEQYF. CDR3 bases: TGTGCCAGCTCACCCCACAGCGGCGGCGAGCAGTACTTC.

Written as DNA, the CDR3 is TGTGCCAGCAGGCGACAGGGGTATCCCTACGAGCAGTACTTC. It is translated as CASRRQGYPYEQYF. This chain joins TRBV6-6 and TRBJ2-7; 8 bases fit TRBD1. Germline V lookup: CDR1 MNHNY, CDR2 SVGAGI (reference sequence). This CDR3 is 14 amino acids long. The ends lost 6 bases at V and 2 bases at J; junction bases unmatched: 6.

The DNA for the CDR3 is TGTGCCTGGAGTGGAGGGACAGGGGAGAACTATGGCTACACCTTC. It specifies CAWSGGTGENYGYTF. This chain links TRBV30 with TRBJ1-2; 10 nucleotides agree with TRBD1. Germline V gives CDR1 GTSNPN, CDR2 SVGIG (reference sequence). Unmatched junction bases numbered 4, after V lost 1 base and J lost 2 bases. The CDR3 has 15 residues. Together with reference TRBV30 and TRBJ1-2, the CDR3 gives the full variable domain: SQTIHQWPATLVQPVGSPLSLECTVEGTSNPNLYWYRQAAGRGLQLLFYSVGIGQISSEVPQNLSASRPQDRQFILSSKKLLLSDSGFYLCAWSGGTGENYGYTFGSGTRLTVV.

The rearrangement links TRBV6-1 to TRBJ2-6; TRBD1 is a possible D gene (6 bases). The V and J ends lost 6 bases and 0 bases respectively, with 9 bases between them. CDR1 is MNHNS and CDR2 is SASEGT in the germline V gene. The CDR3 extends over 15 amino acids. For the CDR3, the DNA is TGTGCCAGCAGCGGACAGTACTCTGGGGCCAACGTCCTGACTTTC. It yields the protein CASSGQYSGANVLTF.

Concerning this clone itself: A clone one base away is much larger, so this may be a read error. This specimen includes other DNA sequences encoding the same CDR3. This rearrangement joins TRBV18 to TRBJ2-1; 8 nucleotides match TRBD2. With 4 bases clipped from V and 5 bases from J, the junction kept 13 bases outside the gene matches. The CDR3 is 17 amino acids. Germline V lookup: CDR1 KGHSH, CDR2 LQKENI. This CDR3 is CASSRISGLAGDNEQFF. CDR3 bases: TGTGCCAGCTCACGTATATCCGGACTAGCAGGAGACAATGAGCAGTTCTTC.

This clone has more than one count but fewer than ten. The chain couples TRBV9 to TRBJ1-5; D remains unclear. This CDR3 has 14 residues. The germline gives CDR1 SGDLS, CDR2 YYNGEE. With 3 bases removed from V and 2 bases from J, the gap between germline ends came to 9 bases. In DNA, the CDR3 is TGTGCCAGCAGCGCCGACGTCGGCAATCAGCCCCAGCATTTT. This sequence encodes CASSADVGNQPQHF.

DNA of the CDR3: TGTGCCAGCAGTTACACAAGCCTAGCTAACAATGAGCAGTTCTTC. The encoded protein is CASSYTSLANNEQFF. The V and J genes are TRBV6-5 and TRBJ2-1; maybe TRBD2 (5 bases). The length of the CDR3 is 15 residues. CDR1 is MNHEY, CDR2 SVGAGI, per germline. V was cut by 2 bases and J by 5 bases, with 13 bases left in between.

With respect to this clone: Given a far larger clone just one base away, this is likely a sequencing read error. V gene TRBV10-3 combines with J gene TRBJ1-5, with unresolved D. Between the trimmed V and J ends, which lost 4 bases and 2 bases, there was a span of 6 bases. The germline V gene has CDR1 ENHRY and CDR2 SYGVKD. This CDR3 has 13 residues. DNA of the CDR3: TGTGCCATCAGTGGAGGGCGCAATCAGCCCCAGCATTTT. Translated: CAISGGRNQPQHF.

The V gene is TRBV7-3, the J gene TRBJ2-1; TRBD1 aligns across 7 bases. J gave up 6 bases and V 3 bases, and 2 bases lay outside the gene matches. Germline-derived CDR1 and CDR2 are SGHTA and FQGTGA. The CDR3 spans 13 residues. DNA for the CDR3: TGTGCCAGCAGCTTTAACAGGGGCAATGAGCAGTTCTTC. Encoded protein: CASSFNRGNEQFF. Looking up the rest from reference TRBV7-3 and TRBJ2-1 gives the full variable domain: GAGVSQTPSNKVTEKGKYVELRCDPISGHTALYWYRQSLGQGPEFLIYFQGTGAADDSGLPNDRFFAVRPEGSVSTLKIQRTERGDSAVYLCASSFNRGNEQFFGPGTRLTVL.